The 30 T cell receptor beta chains below were found in one sample sequenced in a study of cytomegalovirus exposure and HLA in healthy donors. PCR used 60 Vbeta primers and 13 Jbeta primers. Using immunoSEQ multiplex PCR, the repertoire was profiled, and TCRdb retains in-frame clones only, with some absent. The profile covers approximately 100,000 clones, with 76% appearing a single time and 7.7% taken by the ten largest. What was sequenced was PBMCs. Receptors were obtained from a woman aged 50 to 60 in good health and CMV-seropositive.

The chain uses TRBV2 and TRBJ2-1, with 10 bases fitting TRBD2. This CDR3 has 15 amino acids. The J segment lost 4 bases and the V segment lost 4 bases, leaving 4 bases of the junction unmatched. Germline lookup yields CDR1 SNHLY and CDR2 FYNNEI. CDR3 loop: CASSGASGRYNEQFF. In DNA, the CDR3 is TGTGCCAGCAGTGGGGCTAGCGGGAGATACAATGAGCAGTTCTTC.

The CDR3 nucleotides are TGTGCCAGCAGCGTAGGGTGGCGGGGGGGAGACGAGCAGTACTTC. This encodes CASSVGWRGGDEQYF. This chain joins TRBV9 and TRBJ2-7; 9 nucleotides match TRBD2. Germline CDR1 SGDLS, CDR2 YYNGEE. J gave up 5 bases and V 0 bases, and 6 bases lay outside the gene matches. There are 15 residues in the CDR3. Variable domain in full (rest from reference TRBV9 and TRBJ2-7): DSGVTQTPKHLITATGQRVTLRCSPRSGDLSVYWYQQSLDQGLQFLIQYYNGEERAKGNILERFSAQQFPDLHSELNLSSLELGDSALYFCASSVGWRGGDEQYFGPGTRLTVT.

The V gene is TRBV7-2, the J gene TRBJ1-2; D unresolved. The CDR3 extends over 13 amino acids. Per the germline V gene, CDR1 is SGHTA and CDR2 is FQGNSA. V lost 5 bases to trimming and J lost 2 bases, with 9 bases between them. CDR3 sequence (DNA): TGTGCCAGCAGCCCCGAGCGGAACTATGGCTACACCTTC. It specifies CASSPERNYGYTF.

The V and J genes are TRBV7-2 and TRBJ2-5; 8 nucleotides match TRBD1. Losses at the gene ends were 4 bases for V and 4 bases for J; bases not matched to a gene: 5. There are 14 residues in the CDR3. CDR1 is SGHTA, CDR2 FQGNSA, per germline. The CDR3 region is CASSSQGAVETQYF. In nucleotides, the CDR3 is TGTGCCAGCAGCTCCCAGGGGGCTGTAGAGACCCAGTACTTC.

The chain employs TRBV7-9 and TRBJ2-3; no reliable D call. Germline values: CDR1 SEHNR, CDR2 FQNEAQ (reference sequence). CDR3 length: 14 amino acids. Deletions cut 2 bases from V and 6 bases from J, with 12 bases between. The CDR3 is CASSLSGVTDTQYF. The CDR3 DNA is TGTGCCAGCAGCTTATCAGGCGTAACGGATACGCAGTATTTT.

V and J are TRBV7-9 and TRBJ1-3; D is ambiguous. Germline-derived CDR1 and CDR2 are SEHNR and FQNEAQ (reference sequence). Trimming cost V 4 bases and J 0 bases, with 7 bases left between them. CDR3 size: 14 residues. The CDR3 DNA reads as TGTGCCAGCAGCTCAGGCGTCTCTGGAAACACCATATATTTT. Encoded protein: CASSSGVSGNTIYF.

The chain joins TRBV6-6 to TRBJ1-1; D ambiguous. Germline CDR1 is MNHNY and CDR2 is SVGAGI (reference sequence). Between the trimmed V and J ends, which lost 10 bases and 1 base, there was a span of 13 bases. This CDR3 region has 13 residues. DNA for the CDR3: TGTGCCACCTCGGAGCGGACGAACACTGAAGCTTTCTTT. Protein: CATSERTNTEAFF.

This rearrangement joins TRBV5-4 to TRBJ2-6, with 9 nucleotides matching TRBD2. Germline CDR1 is SGHNT and CDR2 is YYREEE (reference sequence). This CDR3 has 18 residues. Trimming removed 0 bases from V and 0 bases from J; junction bases left unmatched: 4. CDR3 DNA sequence: TGTGCCAGCAGCTTGGCGGGACTAGCCCTCTCTGGGGCCAACGTCCTGACTTTC. Its translation: CASSLAGLALSGANVLTF.

The chain is built from TRBV7-8 and TRBJ2-5, with TRBD1 matching 7 bases. The J segment lost 3 bases and the V segment lost 5 bases, leaving 9 bases of the junction unmatched. This CDR3 comprises 15 residues. In germline, CDR1 is SGHVS, CDR2 FQNEAQ. The chain's CDR3 is CASSPLDRAEETQYF. CDR3 DNA: TGTGCCAGCAGCCCCCTCGACAGGGCGGAAGAGACCCAGTACTTC.

This clone was seen once. Its ends do not fully match the called genes, so a read error is possible. The chain recombines TRBV5-4 with TRBJ2-4; 9 nucleotides align to TRBD2. CDR1 SGHNT and CDR2 YYREEE come from the germline V gene (reference sequence). This CDR3 region has 15 residues. CDR3 bases: TGTGCCAGCAGCTTGGCGATAGCGGGGGATAACAGTCAGTACTTC. This encodes CASSLAIAGDNSQYF. The full variable domain, with the rest looked up from reference TRBV5-4 and TRBJ2-4, is ETGVTQSPTHLIKTRGQQVTLRCSSQSGHNTVSWYQQALGQGPQFIFQYYREEENGRGNFPPRFSGLQFPNYSSELNVNALELDDSALYLCASSLAIAGDNSQYFGAGTRLSVL.

The chain is built from TRBV5-4 and TRBJ2-7; weak D call: TRBD1 (5 bases). Trimming removed 1 base from V and 5 bases from J, with 7 bases in between. CDR1 SGHNT and CDR2 YYREEE come from the germline V gene (reference sequence). The CDR3 spans 12 residues. The CDR3 loop is CASSLTGHEQYF. CDR3 DNA: TGTGCCAGCAGCTTGACAGGCCACGAGCAGTACTTC.

As to this clone: An end of the junction differs from the germline gene, which may be a read error. V gene TRBV7-9 combines with J gene TRBJ2-3; 12 bases match TRBD2. This CDR3 is 15 amino acids long. From germline, CDR1 is SEHNR and CDR2 FQNEAQ (reference sequence). The CDR3 coding sequence is TGTTCCAGCAGCTCTAGCGGGGGGGCCTCGGATACGCAGTATTTT. As protein: CSSSSSGGASDTQYF.

The CDR3 protein is CASSSTGRARGYGYTF. CDR3 nucleotides: TGTGCCAGCAGCTCGACAGGGCGGGCTCGAGGCTATGGCTACACCTTC. The J gene is TRBJ1-2, the V gene TRBV11-1; TRBD1 agrees at 7 bases. The germline CDR1 and CDR2 sequences are SGHAT and FQDESV (reference sequence). After removal of 4 bases from V and 4 bases from J, the junction contained 12 bases not matched to a gene. The CDR3 length is 16 residues.

The chain has TRBV14 and TRBJ2-3; perhaps TRBD2 as D (6 bases). Germline CDR1 reads SGHDN; CDR2 reads FVKESK. The V end was cut by 1 base, the J end by 7 bases, with 21 bases between. The length of the CDR3 is 17 residues. The CDR3 region is CASSQVVYRDSGNTQYF. CDR3 DNA sequence: TGTGCCAGCAGCCAAGTCGTCTATAGGGACTCTGGGAATACGCAGTATTTT.

The rearrangement links TRBV1 to TRBJ2-7; the table's TRBD2 call for D was not verified on the DNA. TRBV1 is noted as a pseudogene. This CDR3 has 18 amino acids. The chain's CDR3 is CTSSPTSGGLVNLHEQYF. As DNA, the CDR3 is TGCACCAGCAGCCCGACTAGCGGGGGGCTGGTTAACCTTCACGAGCAGTACTTC.

This chain links TRBV7-7 with TRBJ2-3; D uncertain. This CDR3 comprises 14 residues. Germline lookup yields CDR1 SSHAT and CDR2 FNYEAQ (reference sequence). V lost 5 bases and J 3 bases, leaving 12 bases between the germline ends. This CDR3 is CASSGSGFTDTQYF. The CDR3 DNA reads TGTGCCAGCAGCGGCTCCGGGTTTACAGATACGCAGTATTTT.

The chain has TRBV7-2 and TRBJ2-2; 10 nucleotides match TRBD2. This CDR3 comprises 16 residues. V trimming: 5 bases; J trimming: 10 bases; junction bases outside the gene matches: 13. Germline-derived CDR1 and CDR2 are SGHTA and FQGNSA. The CDR3 reads CASSPRRLAGDAELFF. CDR3 nucleotide sequence: TGTGCCAGCAGCCCCCGTCGGCTAGCGGGAGACGCGGAGCTGTTTTTT.

The CDR3 protein is CASTGQLNTEAFF. In DNA form, the CDR3 reads TGTGCCAGCACGGGACAGTTAAACACTGAAGCTTTCTTT. The genes are TRBV2 and TRBJ1-1; the match to TRBD1 covers 7 bases. This CDR3 is 13 amino acids long. Germline V gives CDR1 SNHLY, CDR2 FYNNEI. V lost 7 bases, J lost 2 bases, and 4 bases stayed unmatched.

V and J are TRBV4-2 and TRBJ2-7, with 8 bases that match TRBD1. V was clipped by 1 base and J by 4 bases; unmatched bases: 9. Germline V gene data show CDR1 as LGHNA and CDR2 as YNFKEQ. This CDR3 has 16 residues. The CDR3 coding sequence is TGTGCCAGCAGCCAAGTCCCTGGGCAGGGGGCTTACGAGCAGTACTTC. This gives the protein CASSQVPGQGAYEQYF.

This clone has only a few counts. V usage is TRBV5-1 and J usage is TRBJ1-1; 9 bases are shared with TRBD1. Trimming cost V 3 bases and J 1 base; bases outside gene matches: 4. This CDR3 comprises 15 residues. The germline gives CDR1 SGHRS, CDR2 YFSETQ. The CDR3 nucleotides are TGCGCCAGCAGCTCTGGACAGGGGCGGAACACTGAAGCTTTCTTT. Translated, it gives CASSSGQGRNTEAFF.

The rearrangement uses TRBV6-6 and TRBJ2-3; the match to TRBD2 covers 9 bases. Germline-derived CDR1 and CDR2 are MNHNY and SVGAGI (reference sequence). V lost 1 base and J lost 1; bases outside the gene matches: 3. The CDR3 runs 16 residues. The CDR3 is CASSYLLAGRTDTQYF. CDR3 coding DNA: TGTGCCAGCAGTTACTTGCTAGCGGGGCGCACAGATACGCAGTATTTT.

This chain connects TRBV7-2 to TRBJ2-7; possibly TRBD1 for D (6 bases). CDR1 and CDR2 (germline): SGHTA, FQGNSA. The CDR3 sequence is 12 residues long. The V end lost 1 base, the J end lost 6 bases, and 7 bases lay between the germline ends. CDR3 loop: CASSLVQGEQYF. CDR3 nucleotides: TGTGCCAGCAGCTTAGTACAGGGCGAGCAGTACTTC.

This clone was seen only a few times. The V call is TRBV7-2, the J call TRBJ2-3; 12 bases align to TRBD2. The V segment lost 5 bases and the J segment 1 base; nucleotides outside the gene matches: 1. Germline CDR1 reads SGHTA; CDR2 reads FQGNSA. This CDR3 has 15 residues. For the CDR3, the DNA is TGTGCCAGCAGCCCTAGCGGGAGGGGCACAGATACGCAGTATTTT. Its protein is CASSPSGRGTDTQYF.

The genes are TRBV7-9 and TRBJ1-6; TRBD1 matches 11 bases. Germline-derived CDR1 and CDR2 are SEHNR and FQNEAQ (reference sequence). There are 17 residues in the CDR3. J gave up 7 bases and V 3 bases, and 8 bases lay outside the gene matches. For the CDR3, the DNA is TGTGCCAGCAGCTTCAGCGGGACAGGGGGGATGAATTCACCCCTCCACTTT. As protein: CASSFSGTGGMNSPLHF.

The V call is TRBV18, the J call TRBJ1-6; TRBD1 aligns across 8 bases. The germline CDR1 and CDR2 sequences are KGHSH and LQKENI. The CDR3 extends over 15 amino acids. Trimming took 5 bases from V and 7 from J; bases not matched to a gene: 7. Here the CDR3 reads CASSMDRALNSPLHF. The CDR3 nucleotides are TGTGCCAGCTCAATGGACAGGGCGCTAAATTCACCCCTCCACTTT. The whole variable domain, filled in from reference TRBV18 and TRBJ1-6, reads NAGVMQNPRHLVRRRGQEARLRCSPMKGHSHVYWYRQLPEEGLKFMVYLQKENIIDESGMPKERFSAEFPKEGPSILRIQQVVRGDSAAYFCASSMDRALNSPLHFGNGTRLTVT.

This clone was observed once. CDR3 bases: TGTGCCAGCAGTTCCGGCGGGGGCAAAAACATTCAGTACTTC. Translated, it gives CASSSGGGKNIQYF. This chain links TRBV6-5 with TRBJ2-4, with 7 positions matching TRBD2. CDR1 and CDR2 from the germline V gene are MNHEY and SVGAGI. The CDR3 loop spans 14 amino acids. The J segment lost 3 bases and the V segment lost 4 bases, leaving 3 bases of the junction unmatched.

The chain combines TRBV12-5 with TRBJ2-3, with D possibly being TRBD1 (6 bases). Germline assignment: CDR1 LGHNT and CDR2 FRNRAP. CDR3 length: 15 amino acids. V was trimmed by 6 bases and J by 6 bases, leaving 19 bases between them. The CDR3 DNA sequence: TGTGCTAGTGGCATGGACAGAGGGGAGTTGGATACGCAGTATTTT. Its protein product is CASGMDRGELDTQYF.

This chain joins TRBV23-1 and TRBJ2-5, with TRBD1 matching 10 bases. TRBV23-1 is flagged as an ORF with uncertain function. This CDR3 has 16 residues. V trimming: 2 bases; J trimming: 5 bases; junction bases outside the gene matches: 8. The CDR3 nucleotides read TGCGCCAGCAGTCAAGCCGGGACAGGGGAGGAGGAGACCCAGTACTTC. Its protein product is CASSQAGTGEEETQYF.

This clone has just a few counts. The junction shows a germline mismatch at one end, possibly a read error. The rearrangement joins TRBV7-9 to TRBJ2-2; 7 bases fit TRBD1. Germline V gene lookup returns CDR1 SEHNR and CDR2 FQNEAQ (reference sequence). The CDR3 is 17 residues long. This CDR3 reads CSSCFLPGTDNTGELFF. As DNA, the CDR3 is TGTTCCAGCTGTTTCTTACCCGGGACAGATAACACCGGGGAGCTGTTTTTT.

The V call is TRBV9, the J call TRBJ1-1; TRBD1 matches 7 bases. The CDR3 runs 16 residues. Germline V CDR1 and CDR2: SGDLS, YYNGEE. Trimming took 5 bases from V and 3 from J; bases not matched to a gene: 13. The DNA of the CDR3 is TGTGCCAGCAGGGATAATCAGGGGGGAGACTACACTGAAGCTTTCTTT. Translated, it gives CASRDNQGGDYTEAFF.